Included here is one T cell receptor beta chain sequence, with context. The target of this receptor is not known. Base quality data are lacking; no much larger clone is found one base away. Preparation of the library involved 5' RACE. Sequencing was performed on an Illumina HiSeq 2000. Template switching introduced a universal primer binding site; the final cDNA contained a unique molecular identifier, enabling accurate counting of TCR cDNA molecules. Specific primers in the conserved constant-segment region were used to synthesize first-strand cDNA for TCR alpha and beta chains. To control for contamination, every cDNA library carried two barcodes: a SMART-Mk sample barcode plus Illumina barcodes. Two successive PCR steps introduced TruSeq adapter sequences along with Illumina sample barcodes. The TCR alpha and beta cDNA libraries were sequenced on the Illumina HiSeq platform using custom primers. Under the source paper's analysis protocol: Raw reads were processed with MiGEC to extract unique molecular identifiers, and MiXCR was used to determine CDR3 positions. Recombination models were inferred per individual with the repgenHMM and IGoR tools using an EM algorithm. The tcR package in R was used for shared clonotype analysis, with sharing normalized by the product of cloneset sizes. To study raw recombination without the effects of thymic and clonal selection, out-of-frame nonproductive sequences were analyzed. Starting from the raw public reads, TCRdb applied fastp trimming at Q25, assembled clones with MiXCR and retained in-frame beta chains. One record per CDR3 amino acid sequence lists the most common genes and DNA. The V and J calls shown here were made by TCRdb, not taken from the authors' results. The sample table lists around 230,000 distinct CDR3 sequences, approximately 5.9% of them with a count of one. The ten largest clones represent just over 14% of the sample.

This specimen belongs to a study of identical twins (dated by TCRdb to about 2016). At the level of the whole study: The study deep-sequenced TCR alpha and beta repertoires from monozygotic twins, unrelated adults of various ages and cord blood to test whether fetal clonotypes persist. To rule out contamination, replicate twin experiments were performed at different times with different library preparation protocols. Study-wide conclusions, independent of this receptor: Compared with coincidental sharing between unrelated individuals, an excess of low generation-probability sequences was observed among out-of-frame TCR alpha sequences shared between twins. Invariant T cells such as MAIT and iNKT could partly confound zero-insertion analyses, though diverse VJ usage argued against this for most clonotypes. Out-of-frame TCR alpha sharing in monozygotic twins was systematically underestimated by recombination models, whereas sharing between unrelated individuals was in agreement with the recombination models. Excess twin sharing in beta out-of-frame sequences was weaker because fewer shared sequences lowered the signal-to-noise ratio. Conclusions relied on cross-sectional statistical analysis, since the same donors could not be followed over many years. Fewer insertions were carried by abundant cord blood beta clonotypes, a similar but weaker trend appeared in young adult naive repertoires, and no such trend appeared in memory repertoires.

All donors were healthy Caucasians. The twin cohort comprised three pairs of female monozygotic twins, all aged roughly 18 to 30 years. Positive isolation kits from Invitrogen were used to isolate the CD4+ and CD8+ T cell populations. For CDR1 and CDR2, the germline V gene lists LGHNA and YNFKEQ. V is pruned by 10 bases and J by 5 bases, leaving 22 bases of the junction without a gene match. The CDR3 runs 18 amino acids, cysteine and phenylalanine included. The entry retains the CDR3 DNA only, 54 bases that are in frame from base 1. The same specimen was also included in a second study, on T cells expressing NK-cell markers. The second paper states: TCR beta-chain repertoires were profiled in sorted CD3+CD56+NKG2C+, CD3+CD56+NKG2C- and CD3+CD56-NKG2C+ T-cell subsets from roughly eight donors. Among the eight sequenced donors, seven were HCMV-seropositive and one was HCMV-seronegative. To restrict sorting to alphabetaTCR-expressing T cells, an anti-gammadeltaTCR antibody was added in several experiments. In five to seven donors, the dominant CD3+CD56+NKG2C+ clonotypes were found to rank among the top 10 CD8+ clonotypes and to make up 1.0-7.0% of CD8+ T cells. Those dominant clonotypes were again the most abundant among CD3+CD56-NKG2C+ cells in a handful of donors, at roughly 28.3-65%. Whether the expanded NKG2C-expressing T cell clones were specific for HCMV antigens remained unclear. The study sequenced eight donors, all healthy volunteers chosen at random: three men and five women. A commercial ELISA kit detecting HCMV-specific IgG in serum was used to determine HCMV serostatus. MIGEC was used to demultiplex reads and group the reads by UMI, and MiTCR was used to assemble and quantify clonotypes. To exclude erroneous sequences, any TCR cDNA sequence not supported by at least two reads was discarded. The tcR package was used for downstream repertoire analysis, and clonotypes were matched across fractions by CDR3 nucleotide sequence plus V segment. VDJmatch was used to annotate antigen specificity against VDJdb, with one amino acid substitution in CDR3 allowed.

What was sequenced was CD8+ T cells sorted from blood. This clonotype was obtained from a young woman in good health. The chain employs TRBV4-2 and TRBJ2-3, and TRBD2 aligns with 9 junction nucleotides. The CDR3 protein: CAMSFGLRGGDVGDTQYF. The sequenced DNA is TGTGCCATGAGCTTCGGGCTTCGCGGGGGGGACGTGGGAGATACGCAGTATTTT.